One sample yielded the 14 T cell receptor beta chains listed below, sequenced in a study of regulatory T cells in long-lasting Graves disease. In building TCR beta libraries, iRepertoire HTBI primers were used together with Arm-PCR of CDR3 regions. In TCRdb, the multiplex PCR reads were re-called with MiXCR into one record per CDR3 protein. The sample has 600,000 to 650,000 distinct CDR3 sequences, 16% seen once; the top ten hold approximately 20%. Specified time point: newly diagnosed GD, antithyroid drugs for less than 3 months. The TCR library used RNA extracted from PBMCs. The data also belong to a second study, concerning T cells in Graves' hyperthyroidism and ophthalmopathy.

The sample here was peripheral blood mononuclear cells (PBMCs), taken at new diagnosis, from a patient treated with antithyroid drugs. These receptors originate from a woman in her twenties or thirties with Graves disease.

This clonotype has ten or more counts. This rearrangement joins TRBV20-1 to TRBJ2-7; the match to TRBD2 covers 9 bases. The CDR3 extends over 13 amino acids. The junction had 4 bases not matched to a gene; V was cut back by 7 bases and J by 0 bases. The V gene's germline CDR1 is DFQATT and CDR2 SNEGSKA (reference sequence). The CDR3 DNA reads TGCAGTGTTTCGACTAGCGGCTCCTACGAGCAGTACTTC. As protein: CSVSTSGSYEQYF.

As to this clonotype: One junction end disagrees with the germline gene, perhaps due to a read error. The V call is TRBV7-2, the J call TRBJ1-1; TRBD1 matches 8 bases. The CDR3 extends over 17 amino acids. Germline V gene lookup returns CDR1 SGHTA and CDR2 FQGNSA. CDR3 protein: CASSSRSGQGANTEASF. CDR3 nucleotides: TGTGCCAGCAGCTCCAGGTCCGGGCAGGGGGCCAACACTGAAGCTTCCTTT.

The rearrangement links TRBV6-1 to TRBJ1-4; tentatively, D is TRBD1 (5 bases). Germline-derived CDR1 and CDR2 are MNHNS and SASEGT. The ends were cut back, 10 bases at V and 4 bases at J, with 19 bases in the middle. This CDR3 comprises 15 residues. The CDR3: CATRDSRLINEKLFF. The CDR3 DNA follows: TGTGCCACCCGGGACTCCCGTCTAATTAATGAAAAACTGTTTTTT.

The V and J genes are TRBV6-1 and TRBJ1-3; no clear D. This CDR3 comprises 16 residues. CDR1 is MNHNS and CDR2 is SASEGT in the germline V gene. Trimming cost V 6 bases and J 0 bases, with 15 bases left between them. In nucleotides, the CDR3 is TGTGCCAGCAGACTAGACCACCAACTCTCTGGAAACACCATATATTTT. Translating it yields CASRLDHQLSGNTIYF.

As concerns this clonotype: This may come from a read error, since a much larger clone is one base off. The rearrangement links TRBV27 to TRBJ1-1; TRBD1 matches at 7 bases. The CDR3 extends over 14 amino acids. Per the germline V gene, CDR1 is MNHEY and CDR2 is SMNVEV (reference sequence). Here the CDR3 reads CASSLKTGNTEALF. Here the CDR3 DNA reads TGTGCCAGCAGTTTAAAGACAGGGAACACTGAAGCTCTCTTT.

This clonotype was seen ten or more times. The CDR3 region is CASRDLKNIQYF. For the CDR3, the DNA is TGTGCCAGCAGAGACCTAAAAAACATTCAGTACTTC. The chain combines TRBV2 with TRBJ2-4; D unresolved. Germline CDR1 SNHLY, CDR2 FYNNEI. This CDR3 region has 12 residues. Trimming stripped 6 bases from V and 4 bases from J, with 7 bases between.

The rearrangement uses TRBV7-2 and TRBJ1-1; TRBD1 matches 9 bases. Germline V gene data show CDR1 as SGHTA and CDR2 as FQGNSA. With V trimmed by 2 bases and J by 7 bases, 2 bases remained unmatched. This CDR3 is 13 amino acids long. The CDR3 region is CASSLLTGGEAFF. The CDR3 DNA is TGTGCCAGCAGCTTACTGACAGGGGGTGAAGCTTTCTTT. Complete variable domain (other parts from reference TRBV7-2 and TRBJ1-1): GAGVSQSPSNKVTEKGKDVELRCDPISGHTALYWYRQSLGQGLEFLIYFQGNSAPDKSGLPSDRFSAERTGGSVSTLTIQRTQQEDSAVYLCASSLLTGGEAFFGQGTRLTVV.

This clonotype was recorded at least ten times. The chain uses TRBV28 and TRBJ2-5; D is perhaps TRBD1 (5 bases). The germline CDR1 and CDR2 sequences are MDHEN and SYDVKM. The CDR3 extends over 13 amino acids. Trimming shortened V by 6 bases and J by 5 bases, and 13 bases separated the two germline ends. In DNA, the CDR3 is TGTGCCAGCAGACCCTTGGGGCATGAGACCCAGTACTTC. Protein: CASRPLGHETQYF.

The chain's CDR3 is CASRDREVYGYTF. CDR3 DNA: TGCGCCAGTAGGGACAGGGAGGTCTATGGCTACACCTTC. The chain employs TRBV5-1 and TRBJ1-2; 9 nucleotides line up with TRBD1. Per germline, CDR1 SGHRS and CDR2 YFSETQ. CDR3 length: 13 amino acids. Losses at the gene ends were 8 bases for V and 4 bases for J; bases not matched to a gene: 6.

V and J are TRBV28 and TRBJ2-3, with D perhaps TRBD2 (5 bases). V shed 1 base and J shed 0 bases, with 8 bases lying between them. The germline gives CDR1 MDHEN, CDR2 SYDVKM. The CDR3 runs 15 residues. The DNA for the CDR3 is TGTGCCAGCAGTTTATCAGCGGACAGCACAGATACGCAGTATTTT. Translating gives CASSLSADSTDTQYF. Filled out from reference TRBV28 and TRBJ2-3, the complete variable domain reads DVKVTQSSRYLVKRTGEKVFLECVQDMDHENMFWYRQDPGLGLRLIYFSYDVKMKEKGDIPEGYSVSREKKERFSLILESASTNQTSMYLCASSLSADSTDTQYFGPGTRLTVL.

V gene TRBV6-1 combines with J gene TRBJ1-2; 10 bases align to TRBD1. CDR3 size: 13 residues. V was pared by 8 bases and J by 8 bases, with 8 bases of the junction left unmatched. The germline V gene encodes CDR1 MNHNS and CDR2 SASEGT. The CDR3 loop reads CASGAGTGDGYTF. DNA of the CDR3: TGTGCCAGCGGAGCCGGGACAGGGGACGGCTACACCTTC.

This sequence joins TRBV6-4 and TRBJ2-4; D possibly corresponds to TRBD1 (6 bases). From germline, CDR1 is MRHNA and CDR2 SNTAGT. V gave up 4 bases and J gave up 1 base, with 14 bases separating them. The CDR3 consists of 16 residues. The CDR3 spells CASSVEAGEAKNIQYF. CDR3 nucleotides: TGTGCCAGCAGTGTAGAGGCAGGGGAGGCCAAAAACATTCAGTACTTC.

This clonotype has just one count. Possible read error: a much larger clone is one base away. The chain links TRBV7-3 to TRBJ2-1; D might be TRBD1 (6 bases). The germline gives CDR1 SGHTA, CDR2 FQGTGA. The CDR3 sequence is 13 residues long. Trimming took 6 bases from V and 8 from J, leaving 14 bases between them. DNA of the CDR3: TGTGCCAGCAGTACAGGGTTCGGCTATGAGCAGTTCTTC. Protein product: CASSTGFGYEQFF.

The chain links TRBV6-2 or TRBV6-3 to TRBJ1-4; TRBD1 matches 9 bases. Germline V gene sequence: CDR1 MNHEY, CDR2 SVGEGT. V was clipped by 6 bases and J by 7 bases; unmatched bases: 12. This CDR3 is built from 16 residues. The CDR3 loop is CASSAGGGTGLEKLFF. CDR3 nucleotide sequence: TGTGCCAGCAGCGCCGGGGGCGGGACAGGGCTTGAAAAACTGTTTTTT.